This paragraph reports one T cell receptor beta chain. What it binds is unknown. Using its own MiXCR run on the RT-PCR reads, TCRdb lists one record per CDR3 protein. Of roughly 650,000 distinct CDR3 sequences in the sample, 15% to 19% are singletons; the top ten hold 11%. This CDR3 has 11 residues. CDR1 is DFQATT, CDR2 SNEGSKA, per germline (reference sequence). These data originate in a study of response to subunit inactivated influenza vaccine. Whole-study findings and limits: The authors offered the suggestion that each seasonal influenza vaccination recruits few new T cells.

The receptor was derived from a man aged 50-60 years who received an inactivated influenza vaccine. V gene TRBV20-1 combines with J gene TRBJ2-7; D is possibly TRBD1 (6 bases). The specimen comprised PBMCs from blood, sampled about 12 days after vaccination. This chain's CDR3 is CSATYRDEQYF. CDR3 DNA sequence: TGCAGCGCAACGTACAGGGACGAGCAGTACTTC.